This passage covers 12 T cell receptor beta chains from one sample sequenced in a study of OX40 agonist ivuxolimab in advanced cancers. The table came from immunoSEQ multiplex PCR; TCRdb's copy has only in-frame clones and leaves some out. This repertoire shows 50,000 to 85,000 clones, roughly 87% found once; its top ten account for around 2.2%. The sequences come from CD4+ or CD8+ T cells sorted from blood, collected in a trial of the OX40 agonist ivuxolimab. The receptors stem from an adult with an advanced solid tumor such as melanoma, head and neck, liver or kidney cancer.

The V gene is TRBV19, the J gene TRBJ1-2; a weak D match, TRBD1 (5 bases). Trimming took off 4 bases at V and 1 base at J, with 16 bases between the two ends. The CDR3 runs 16 residues. From germline, CDR1 is LNHDA and CDR2 SQIVND (reference sequence). CDR3: CASSTSWTMNNYGYTF. The CDR3 DNA reads as TGTGCCAGTAGTACATCGTGGACAATGAATAACTATGGCTACACCTTC.

J is TRBJ2-1 and V is TRBV27; 8 bases are shared with TRBD2. Germline CDR1 reads MNHEY; CDR2 reads SMNVEV (reference sequence). The CDR3 has 15 residues. J was trimmed by 4 bases and V by 6 bases; bases with no gene match: 8. This CDR3 is CASSSLTGGYNEQFF. The DNA for the CDR3 is TGTGCCAGCAGCTCCCTGACGGGGGGGTACAATGAGCAGTTCTTC.

This chain joins TRBV10-3 and TRBJ1-5, with no clear D. The CDR3 runs to 15 residues. V was trimmed by 3 bases and J by 7 bases, leaving 16 bases between them. Germline V gives CDR1 ENHRY, CDR2 SYGVKD. CDR3 loop: CAISESNPTPQPQHF. CDR3 sequence (DNA): TGTGCCATCAGTGAAAGTAATCCAACGCCGCAGCCCCAGCATTTT.

This chain connects TRBV7-2 to TRBJ2-3; maybe TRBD1 (5 bases). Germline lookup yields CDR1 SGHTA and CDR2 FQGNSA. The CDR3 covers 12 residues. The V gene lost 7 bases and the J gene lost 4 bases, with 9 bases spanning the gap. Here the CDR3 reads CASNQGSDTQYF. Written as DNA, the CDR3 is TGTGCCAGCAATCAGGGATCAGATACGCAGTATTTT.

Regarding this clone: This sequence may be a read error, since a much larger clone differs from it by one base. This sample also contains other DNA sequences that code for the same CDR3. This chain joins TRBV28 and TRBJ1-4; no definite D call. There are 13 residues in the CDR3. CDR1 and CDR2 (germline): MDHEN, SYDVKM. V lost 2 bases and J lost 5, with 6 bases in between. The CDR3 reads CASSLDVNEKLFF. In DNA, the CDR3 is TGTGCCAGCAGTTTAGACGTCAATGAAAAACTGTTTTTT.

The J gene is TRBJ1-4, the V gene TRBV14, with 9 positions matching TRBD1. The length of the CDR3 is 17 residues. CDR1 and CDR2 (germline): SGHDN, FVKESK. Trimming removed 1 base from V and 3 bases from J; junction bases left unmatched: 6. CDR3 bases: TGTGCCAGCAGCCAAGTTAACAGGGGGCAGGCTAATGAAAAACTGTTTTTT. It is translated as CASSQVNRGQANEKLFF.

J is TRBJ1-4 and V is TRBV7-9, with TRBD1 as a possible D gene (6 bases). Germline V gene sequence: CDR1 SEHNR, CDR2 FQNEAQ (reference sequence). V lost 6 bases to trimming and J lost 7 bases, with 12 bases between them. This CDR3 contains 13 residues. CDR3 in amino acids: CASSLDSAEKLFF. The CDR3 nucleotides read TGTGCCAGCAGTTTGGACAGTGCTGAAAAACTGTTTTTT.

The CDR3 nucleotides read TGTGCCAGCAGCCCTAGGGGACAGGGGGTCAATGAGCAGTTCTTC. Protein: CASSPRGQGVNEQFF. The genes are TRBV7-9 and TRBJ2-1; 11 bases are a match to TRBD1. V lost 5 bases to trimming and J lost 6 bases; unmatched junction nucleotides: 6. CDR3 length: 15 residues. The V gene's germline CDR1 is SEHNR and CDR2 FQNEAQ (reference sequence).

J is TRBJ2-1 and V is TRBV13; 8 nucleotides match TRBD2. This CDR3 region has 15 residues. With V trimmed by 4 bases and J by 5 bases, 7 bases remained unmatched. From germline, CDR1 is PRHDT and CDR2 FYEKMQ (reference sequence). CDR3 coding DNA: TGTGCCAGCAGCTCCATAGCGGGAAAACACAATGAGCAGTTCTTC. It translates to CASSSIAGKHNEQFF.

The CDR3 sequence: CASSKTLGPRTYEQYF. The CDR3 DNA reads TGTGCCAGTAGTAAGACACTTGGTCCAAGGACCTACGAGCAGTACTTC. The chain links TRBV19 to TRBJ2-7; D gene ambiguous. This CDR3 has 16 residues. With 4 bases removed from V and 2 bases from J, the gap between germline ends came to 18 bases. In germline, CDR1 is LNHDA, CDR2 SQIVND (reference sequence).

This clone was counted between two and nine times. The chain uses TRBV29-1 and TRBJ1-1; 12 nucleotides align to TRBD1. Per the germline V gene, CDR1 is SQVTM and CDR2 is ANQGSEA. The CDR3 is made up of 14 amino acids. The chain's CDR3 is CSIRDRGLHTEAFF. The CDR3 DNA is TGCAGTATCCGGGACAGGGGGCTGCACACTGAAGCTTTCTTT.

The chain joins TRBV5-1 to TRBJ2-7; TRBD2 agrees at 8 bases. V dropped 3 bases and J dropped 0; count of bases not matched to a gene: 8. This CDR3 comprises 16 residues. CDR1 SGHRS and CDR2 YFSETQ come from the germline V gene. The CDR3: CASSSAYSGASYEQYF. DNA for the CDR3: TGCGCCAGCAGCTCCGCCTATAGCGGGGCCTCCTACGAGCAGTACTTC.